Shown below are 4 T cell receptor beta chains from a single sample sequenced in a study of blood T cell repertoires in COVID-19. The method was immunoSEQ multiplex PCR; TCRdb's version includes in-frame clones alone and lacks a portion of them. The sample lists some 250,000 clones; about 86% were seen once. The specimen sequenced was peripheral blood. These receptors all come from a man aged 50 to 60 with active or convalescent COVID-19.

The chain combines TRBV5-1 with TRBJ2-7; tentatively, D is TRBD1 (6 bases). Germline lookup yields CDR1 SGHRS and CDR2 YFSETQ. The CDR3 totals 13 residues. The V gene lost 4 bases and the J gene lost 4 bases, with 12 bases spanning the gap. Written as DNA, the CDR3 is TGCGCCAGCAGCCACAGGGATGGGTACGAGCAGTACTTC. Translated: CASSHRDGYEQYF.

This rearrangement joins TRBV2 to TRBJ1-2, with 9 bases matching TRBD1. The CDR3 spans 18 residues. CDR1 is SNHLY, CDR2 FYNNEI, per germline. Trimming took 1 base from V and 5 from J; bases not matched to a gene: 14. In DNA, the CDR3 is TGTGCCAGCAGTGAAGTCTGGGGACAGGGTAAAGACTTATATGGCTACACCTTC. Protein: CASSEVWGQGKDLYGYTF.

CDR3 coding DNA: TGCGCCAGCAGCTTAGCTGCAGATACGCAGTATTTT. Translating it yields CASSLAADTQYF. V and J are TRBV5-1 and TRBJ2-3; D ambiguous. This CDR3 has 12 amino acids. Germline V lookup: CDR1 SGHRS, CDR2 YFSETQ. Trimming removed 2 bases at V and 4 bases at J, with 5 bases between.

V usage is TRBV5-4 and J usage is TRBJ1-6, with D perhaps TRBD1 (6 bases). V gave up 0 bases and J gave up 7 bases, with 8 bases separating them. The germline V gene has CDR1 SGHNT and CDR2 YYREEE (reference sequence). CDR3 length equals 14 residues. This chain's CDR3 is CASSLGQANSPLHF. CDR3 coding DNA: TGTGCCAGCAGCTTGGGACAGGCAAATTCACCCCTCCACTTT.